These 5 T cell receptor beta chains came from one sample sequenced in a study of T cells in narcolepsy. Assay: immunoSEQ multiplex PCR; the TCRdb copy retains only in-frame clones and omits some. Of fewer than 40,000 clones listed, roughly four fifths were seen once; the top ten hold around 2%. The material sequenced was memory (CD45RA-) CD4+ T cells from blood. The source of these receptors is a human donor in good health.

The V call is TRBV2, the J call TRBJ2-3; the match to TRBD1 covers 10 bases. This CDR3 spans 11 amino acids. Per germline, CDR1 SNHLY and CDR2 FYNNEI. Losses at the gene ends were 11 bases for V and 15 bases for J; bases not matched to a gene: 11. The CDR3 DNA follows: TGTGCCGGTTCGACGACAGGGGGCGTTTATTTT. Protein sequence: CAGSTTGGVYF.

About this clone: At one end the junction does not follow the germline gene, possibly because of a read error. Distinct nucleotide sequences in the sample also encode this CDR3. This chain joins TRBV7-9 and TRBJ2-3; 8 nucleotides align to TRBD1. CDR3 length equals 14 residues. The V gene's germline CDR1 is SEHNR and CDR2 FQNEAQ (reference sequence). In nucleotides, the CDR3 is TGTGCCAGCAGCTGGACAGGGCGAACAGATACGCAGTACTTT. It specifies CASSWTGRTDTQYF.

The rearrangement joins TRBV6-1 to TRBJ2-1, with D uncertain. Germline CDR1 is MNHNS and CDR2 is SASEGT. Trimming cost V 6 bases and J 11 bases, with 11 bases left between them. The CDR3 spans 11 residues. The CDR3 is CASRNRSKQFF. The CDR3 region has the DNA TGTGCCAGCAGAAACCGGAGTAAGCAGTTCTTC.

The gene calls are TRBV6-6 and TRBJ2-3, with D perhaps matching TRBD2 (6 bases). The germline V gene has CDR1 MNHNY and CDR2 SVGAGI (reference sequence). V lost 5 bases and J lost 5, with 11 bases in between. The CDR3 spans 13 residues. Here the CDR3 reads CASSPTREDTQYF. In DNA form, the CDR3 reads TGTGCCAGCAGTCCGACGCGGGAAGATACGCAGTATTTT.

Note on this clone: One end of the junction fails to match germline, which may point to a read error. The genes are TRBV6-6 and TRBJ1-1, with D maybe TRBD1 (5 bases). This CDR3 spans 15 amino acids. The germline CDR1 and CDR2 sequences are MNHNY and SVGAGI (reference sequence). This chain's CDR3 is CASSNSAGFVSEAFF. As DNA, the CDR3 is TGTGCCAGCAGTAACTCTGCAGGGTTCGTCTCTGAAGCTTTCTTT.